The rows below give T cell receptor beta chains drawn from one sample of a study of T cell repertoires in cytomegalovirus infection. TCRdb itself ran the reads through MiXCR, one entry per CDR3 protein. This sample carries about a million distinct CDR3 sequences, approximately 30% of them seen once, and the ten largest clones take roughly 12%. The antigens for these receptors are not known. The sequenced sample was cultured CD8+ T cells from PBMCs, obtained from culture after CMV antigen stimulation. These receptors were taken from a human donor in good health (CMV status not recorded). Some clones in this sample may be carry-over from other donors' samples. Both conserved end residues are part of each CDR3. The D gene is left open where the match is weak. The size of a clone is reported for some rows only, either as once, few or many, or as a class for expanded clones.

>NA|TRBV11-3|few|TRBJ2-1
TGTGCCAGCAGCTTAGCGGGCGAGACCTCCGAGCAGTTCTTC
CASSLAGETSEQFF
>NA|TRBV7-9|NA|TRBJ2-1
TGTGCCAGCAGCCTTATGGGGGGAGAGTACAATGAGCAGTTCTTC
CASSLMGGEYNEQFF
>NA|TRBV7-2|many|TRBJ2-3
TGTGCCAGCAGCCCGAGGAGCGGCTATAGCACAGATACGCAGTATTTT
CASSPRSGYSTDTQYF
>TRBD1|TRBV9|NA|TRBJ2-1
TGTGCCAGCAGCGAAGACCCTCGGGACAGGGGTGGGTACAATGAGCAGTTCTTC
CASSEDPRDRGGYNEQFF
>NA|TRBV12-3/TRBV12-4|many|TRBJ2-2
TGTGCCAGCAGTACCGCGGCCGGGGAGCTGTTTTTT
CASSTAAGELFF
>NA|TRBV27|NA|TRBJ2-6
TGTGCCAGCAAACTAGGGCAGGCCTGGTCTGGGGCCAACGTCCTGACTTTC
CASKLGQAWSGANVLTF
>NA|TRBV20-1|many|TRBJ1-5
TGCAGTGCCAGTAGGCGGGTTTTAAGAGGAAGTCAGCCCCAGCATTTT
CSASRRVLRGSQPQHF
>NA|TRBV7-3|NA|TRBJ2-3
TGTGCCAGCAGCTTAGGGGTTTCGGACGCAGATACGCAGTATTTT
CASSLGVSDADTQYF
>NA|TRBV7-9|few|TRBJ1-1
TGTGCCAGCAGCGATAGGGTCGAAGCTTTCTTT
CASSDRVEAFF
>NA|TRBV4-1|NA|TRBJ1-1
TGCGCCAGCAGCCAAGATTACGGCAGGGAGAACACTGAAGCTTTCTTT
CASSQDYGRENTEAFF
>NA|TRBV28|NA|TRBJ1-5
TGTGCCAGCAGTTTAGTCGCTGCCACCCAGCCCCAGCATTTT
CASSLVAATQPQHF
>NA|TRBV12-3/TRBV12-4|few|TRBJ2-2
TGTGCCAGCAGTTTTGAGCCATTATCCGCCGGGGAGCTGTTTTTT
CASSFEPLSAGELFF
>NA|TRBV4-1|NA|TRBJ2-1
TGCGCCAGCAGCTTACAGGGTTTGGGCAATGAGCAGTTCTTC
CASSLQGLGNEQFF
>NA|TRBV7-8|many|TRBJ1-1
TGTGCCAGCAGACTAGTACTGGTCCCGGTGGGCACTGAAGCTTTCTTT
CASRLVLVPVGTEAFF
>TRBD2|TRBV7-8|few|TRBJ2-1
TGTGCCAGCAGCCTACGTTCGGCGGGGGGTGGGAATGAGCAGTTCTTC
CASSLRSAGGGNEQFF
>NA|TRBV6-1|NA|TRBJ2-1
TGTGCCAGCAGTGAGGGCCACTTGCCGGAGAAGTTCTTC
CASSEGHLPEKFF
>NA|TRBV12-3/TRBV12-4|few|TRBJ2-1
TGTGCCAGCAGTTTACCCCCAAACAATGAGCAGTTCTTC
CASSLPPNNEQFF
>NA|TRBV27|NA|TRBJ2-7
TGTGCCAGCAGTCTGACTATCTCCTACGAGCAGTACTTC
CASSLTISYEQYF
>TRBD2|TRBV7-8|few|TRBJ2-1
TGTGCCAGCAGCCTACTTTCGGGGGGGGCGTTAAGTGCCTACAATGAGCAGTTCTTC
CASSLLSGGALSAYNEQFF
>NA|TRBV7-9|few|TRBJ1-5
TGTGCCAGCAGCCTTACCCAGAATTCAGGAGGGGAAGGGCCCCAGCATTTT
CASSLTQNSGGEGPQHF
>TRBD1|TRBV7-8|many|TRBJ2-7
TGTGCCAGCAGTCCTCTCACCGGGGACAGGGGTTTCGACGAGCAGTACTTC
CASSPLTGDRGFDEQYF
>NA|TRBV7-9|NA|TRBJ2-7
TGTGCCAGCAGCCCTGTAGGGGTTAGCTCCTACGAGCAGTACTTC
CASSPVGVSSYEQYF
>NA|TRBV20-1|once|TRBJ2-3
TGCAGTGCTAATCCCTCGGTGGGGGGCGCAGATACGCAGTATTTT
CSANPSVGGADTQYF
>TRBD1|TRBV27|few|TRBJ2-7
TGTGCCAGCAGTTGGACAGGGTCCTACGAGCAGTACTTC
CASSWTGSYEQYF
>TRBD2|TRBV20-1|NA|TRBJ2-2
TGCAGTGCTAGCGTCGGGACTAGCGGGGGGGATGGCCCAGGGGAGCTGTTTTTT
CSASVGTSGGDGPGELFF
>NA|TRBV5-1|few|TRBJ1-5
TGCGCCAGCAGCCCGAGGGGTCAGGGAGGGCAGCCCCAGCATTTT
CASSPRGQGGQPQHF
>NA|TRBV6-6|NA|TRBJ2-7
TGTGCCAGCAGTGCTTACACTCACAGCTACGAGCAGTACTTC
CASSAYTHSYEQYF
>TRBD1|TRBV5-6|NA|TRBJ2-1
TGTGCCAGCAGCTGGGTCGGGACAGCTTACAATGAGCAGTTCTTC
CASSWVGTAYNEQFF
>NA|TRBV7-9|many|TRBJ2-1
TGTGCCAGCCCCTCGGGGAACCAGGGTCCAGGGTACAATGAGCAGTTCTTC
CASPSGNQGPGYNEQFF
>TRBD1|TRBV5-8|once|TRBJ2-5
TGTGCCAGAAGCTTACGGACAGGGCAAGAGACCCAGTACTTC
CARSLRTGQETQYF
>NA|TRBV4-1|NA|TRBJ2-3
TGCGCCAGCAGCCAAGAAAGAGGGACTTGGGGGGATACGCAGTATTTT
CASSQERGTWGDTQYF
>NA|TRBV7-9|many|TRBJ1-4
TGTGCCAGCAGCTTCGGCTCTGATGAAAAACTGTTTTTT
CASSFGSDEKLFF
>TRBD2|TRBV28|few|TRBJ2-4
TGTGCCACCCAAACTAGCGGTCTAGCCAAAAACATTCAGTACTTC
CATQTSGLAKNIQYF
>NA|TRBV19|few|TRBJ1-3
TGTGCCAGTAGTATCAGGCGGATGAGCTCTGGAAACACCATATATTTT
CASSIRRMSSGNTIYF
>NA|TRBV12-3/TRBV12-4|many|TRBJ2-6
TGTGCCAGCAGTGGAGCGAGCTCTGGGGCCAACGTCCTGACTTTC
CASSGASSGANVLTF
>NA|TRBV19|NA|TRBJ1-5
TGTGCCAGTAGTGCGGGCAGCCCCTATAGCAATCAGCCCCAGCATTTT
CASSAGSPYSNQPQHF
>NA|TRBV7-8|NA|TRBJ2-3
TGTGCCAGCAGCTTAGCGATCCTAGGATCGACAGATACGCAGTATTTT
CASSLAILGSTDTQYF
>NA|TRBV19|NA|TRBJ2-1
TGTGCCAGTGAGGGACACTCGTACAATGAGCAGTTCTTC
CASEGHSYNEQFF
>NA|TRBV6-6|NA|TRBJ1-1
TGTGCCAGCAGTTACGGTGGCAGATTGAACACTGAAGCTTTCTTT
CASSYGGRLNTEAFF
>TRBD1|TRBV9|NA|TRBJ2-7
TGTGCCAGCAGCGTAGAATCAGGGGGCCTACCCTACGAGCAGTACTTC
CASSVESGGLPYEQYF
>NA|TRBV4-3|NA|TRBJ1-6
TGCGCCAGCAGCGACGGACTAATACAGCTCGATTCACCCCTCCACTTT
CASSDGLIQLDSPLHF
>TRBD1|TRBV15|few|TRBJ1-5
TGTGCCACCAGCAGCCCGGACAGGGGTCCTCCTCAGCCCCAGCATTTT
CATSSPDRGPPQPQHF
>NA|TRBV29-1|few|TRBJ1-1
TGCAGCGTTGAAGGGCAGAACACTGAAGCTTTCTTT
CSVEGQNTEAFF
>TRBD1|TRBV18|NA|TRBJ1-2
TGTGCCAGCTCACCAGTTCGGGACAGGGGGCTGGATGGCTATGGCTACACCTTC
CASSPVRDRGLDGYGYTF
>TRBD1|TRBV5-1|NA|TRBJ1-4
TGCGCCAGCAGCTTGGGGCGACAGGGTGGAGAAAAACTGTTTTTT
CASSLGRQGGEKLFF
>NA|TRBV12-3/TRBV12-4|many|TRBJ1-1
TGTGCCAGCAGAACAGGGAAAGGGGCTTTCTTT
CASRTGKGAFF
>TRBD2|TRBV7-8|few|TRBJ2-3
TGTGCCAGCACCGGGACTAGCGGTAGTGGTGCAGATACGCAGTATTTT
CASTGTSGSGADTQYF
>NA|TRBV5-4|many|TRBJ2-1
TGTGCCAGCAGGCCCAGAGAGGTCGGGGATGAGCAGTTCTTC
CASRPREVGDEQFF
>TRBD2|TRBV7-6|many|TRBJ2-2
TGTGCCAGCAGCTTCGACGGACTAGCGGAGAACACCGGGGAGCTGTTTTTT
CASSFDGLAENTGELFF
>NA|TRBV7-9|NA|TRBJ1-2
TGTGCCAGCAGGGACACGGATGGCTACACCTTC
CASRDTDGYTF
>TRBD1|TRBV6-1|many|TRBJ1-2
TGTGCCAGCAGGGCCCCCGGGACAGCCTATGGCTACACCTTC
CASRAPGTAYGYTF
>TRBD1|TRBV2|NA|TRBJ1-5
TGTGCCAGCAGGGACGCGCAGGGGGCCCTAAATCAGCCCCAGCATTTT
CASRDAQGALNQPQHF
>TRBD2|TRBV12-3/TRBV12-4|NA|TRBJ2-3
TGTGCCAGCAGTTTTCTGGTCCAAGTTTTAGGGACTAGCGGGGATAGCACAGATACGCAGTATTTT
CASSFLVQVLGTSGDSTDTQYF
>NA|TRBV2|few|TRBJ1-6
TGTGCCAGCGGGGGGTCACCCCTCCACTTT
CASGGSPLHF
>TRBD2|TRBV28|few|TRBJ2-3
TGTGCCAGCAGTTTGGTAGCGGGGGGGCCATCAGATACGCAGTATTTT
CASSLVAGGPSDTQYF
>NA|TRBV7-9|NA|TRBJ1-2
TGTGCCAGCAGCTCCCGGGACCTTTGGGGCTACACCTTC
CASSSRDLWGYTF
>TRBD1|TRBV7-9|NA|TRBJ1-1
TGTGCCAGCAGTCATCCGACAGGGGACAACACTGAAGCTTTCTTT
CASSHPTGDNTEAFF
>NA|TRBV5-1|NA|TRBJ2-1
TGCGCCAGCAGCTTGGCCGGGGGTCGGAGCTCCTACAATGAGCAGTTCTTC
CASSLAGGRSSYNEQFF
>NA|TRBV9|NA|TRBJ1-2
TGTGCCAGCAGCGTAGCTGGGGGCAACTATGGTTACACCTTC
CASSVAGGNYGYTF
>TRBD1|TRBV7-2|many|TRBJ1-5
TGTGCCAGCAGCTTACAACAGGGGGCCGGTCAGCCCCAGCATTTT
CASSLQQGAGQPQHF